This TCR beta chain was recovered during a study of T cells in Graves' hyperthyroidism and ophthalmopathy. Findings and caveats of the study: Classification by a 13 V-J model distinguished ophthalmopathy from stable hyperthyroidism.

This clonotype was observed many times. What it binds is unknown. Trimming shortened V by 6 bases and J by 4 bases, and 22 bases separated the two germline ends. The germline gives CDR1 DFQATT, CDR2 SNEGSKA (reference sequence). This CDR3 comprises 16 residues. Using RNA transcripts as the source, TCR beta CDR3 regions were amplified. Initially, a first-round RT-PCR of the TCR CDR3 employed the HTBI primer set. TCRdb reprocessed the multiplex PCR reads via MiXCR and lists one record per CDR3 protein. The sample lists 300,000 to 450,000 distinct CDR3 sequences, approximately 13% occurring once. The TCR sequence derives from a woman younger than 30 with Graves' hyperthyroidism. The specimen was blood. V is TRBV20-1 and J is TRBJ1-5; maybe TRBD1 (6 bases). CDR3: CSATPRAGAGNQPQHF. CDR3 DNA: TGCAGTGCAACCCCTAGGGCGGGGGCAGGTAATCAGCCCCAGCATTTT.